Each of the 28 T cell receptor beta chains below was sequenced from the same sample in a study of blood T cell repertoires in COVID-19. Sequencing was performed with immunoSEQ multiplex PCR; in TCRdb, only in-frame clones are kept and a portion is missing. In the table there are roughly 220,000 clones, over 75% of which are singletons. Sequencing used PBMCs or T cells enriched from blood (not recorded which). These receptors all stem from a man aged 25 to 40 with acute COVID-19.

As DNA, the CDR3 is TGTGCCAGCAGTTCGGGACAGTTCAGCAATCAGCCCCAGCATTTT. This sequence encodes CASSSGQFSNQPQHF. The chain carries TRBV11-2 and TRBJ1-5, with TRBD1 identical over 7 bases. The CDR3 has 15 residues. The germline CDR1 and CDR2 sequences are SGHAT and FQNNGV. The J segment lost 1 base and the V segment lost 6 bases, leaving 6 bases of the junction unmatched. Together with reference TRBV11-2 and TRBJ1-5, the CDR3 gives the full variable domain: EAGVAQSPRYKIIEKRQSVAFWCNPISGHATLYWYQQILGQGPKLLIQFQNNGVVDDSQLPKDRFSAERLKGVDSTLKIQPAKLEDSAVYLCASSSGQFSNQPQHFGDGTRLSIL.

This chain connects TRBV12-5 to TRBJ1-2, with a tentative D call TRBD1 (5 bases). CDR1 is LGHNT and CDR2 is FRNRAP in the germline V gene. CDR3 length: 14 amino acids. V was clipped by 5 bases and J by 2 bases, with 12 bases between them. The CDR3 coding sequence is TGTGCTAGTGGTACGGACACTTGGAACTATGGCTACACCTTC. Amino acids: CASGTDTWNYGYTF.

This chain links TRBV7-9 with TRBJ1-5; possible D gene TRBD1, 5 bases. In germline, CDR1 is SEHNR, CDR2 FQNEAQ (reference sequence). The CDR3 is 15 amino acids. The V end was cut by 2 bases, the J end by 1 base, with 9 bases between. The CDR3 sequence is CASSLTQGSNQPQHF. Here the CDR3 DNA reads TGTGCCAGCAGCTTAACCCAGGGAAGCAATCAGCCCCAGCATTTT.

The chain has TRBV28 and TRBJ1-1, with 8 bases fitting TRBD1. J was trimmed by 4 bases and V by 8 bases; bases with no gene match: 15. The length of the CDR3 is 16 residues. CDR1 MDHEN and CDR2 SYDVKM come from the germline V gene. CDR3 amino acids: CASAIGQGRMATEAFF. Written as DNA, the CDR3 is TGTGCCAGCGCCATCGGACAGGGCAGGATGGCCACTGAAGCTTTCTTT.

The J gene is TRBJ1-1, the V gene TRBV4-2, with D possibly matching TRBD1 (5 bases). This CDR3 contains 16 residues. Germline lookup yields CDR1 LGHNA and CDR2 YNFKEQ. The ends were cut back, 1 base at V and 1 base at J, with 13 bases in the middle. The CDR3 sequence is CASSQGGLGGNTEAFF. CDR3 coding DNA: TGTGCCAGCAGCCAAGGCGGGCTGGGGGGGAACACTGAAGCTTTCTTT.

This chain joins TRBV7-9 and TRBJ1-1; no reliable D call. Trimming pared 5 bases from V and 0 bases from J, leaving 13 bases between. Germline V gene lookup returns CDR1 SEHNR and CDR2 FQNEAQ (reference sequence). The CDR3 is 15 residues long. CDR3 DNA: TGTGCCAGCAGCCCGACCATGGGCCTGAACACTGAAGCTTTCTTT. Its translation is CASSPTMGLNTEAFF.

The chain recombines TRBV9 with TRBJ2-5, with TRBD2 matching 14 bases. The CDR3 extends over 17 amino acids. With 3 bases clipped from V and 1 base from J, the junction kept 5 bases outside the gene matches. Germline CDR1 reads SGDLS; CDR2 reads YYNGEE. CDR3 protein: CASSAGTSGGFQETQYF. The CDR3, as DNA: TGTGCCAGCAGCGCCGGGACTAGCGGGGGCTTCCAAGAGACCCAGTACTTC. Filled out from reference TRBV9 and TRBJ2-5, the complete variable domain reads DSGVTQTPKHLITATGQRVTLRCSPRSGDLSVYWYQQSLDQGLQFLIQYYNGEERAKGNILERFSAQQFPDLHSELNLSSLELGDSALYFCASSAGTSGGFQETQYFGPGTRLLVL.

In its sample, this clone was seen once. The V call is TRBV11-3, the J call TRBJ1-1; 10 positions match TRBD1. Germline CDR1 is SGHNT and CDR2 is YENEEA. V lost 3 bases and J lost 2; bases outside the gene matches: 3. The CDR3 spans 15 residues. CDR3 coding DNA: TGTGCCAGCAGCTTGGGACAGGGGCTCAACACTGAAGCTTTCTTT. This codes for CASSLGQGLNTEAFF.

This rearrangement joins TRBV10-3 to TRBJ1-4, with 9 positions matching TRBD1. Germline trimming cut 7 bases from V and 3 bases from J; bases unmatched to any gene: 6. The germline V gene encodes CDR1 ENHRY and CDR2 SYGVKD. The length of the CDR3 is 15 residues. The CDR3 DNA is TGTGCCATCAAAGGGACAGGGACTTCTAATGAAAAACTGTTTTTT. The encoded protein is CAIKGTGTSNEKLFF.

The chain recombines TRBV2 with TRBJ1-5; tentative D call: TRBD1 (5 bases). This CDR3 is 13 amino acids long. In germline, CDR1 is SNHLY, CDR2 FYNNEI. The V end lost 7 bases, the J end lost 5 bases, and 12 bases lay between the germline ends. The CDR3: CASTLDSYQPQHF. DNA of the CDR3: TGTGCCAGCACCCTAGACAGCTATCAGCCCCAGCATTTT.

V and J are TRBV4-2 and TRBJ2-3; TRBD2 matches 7 bases. Germline values: CDR1 LGHNA, CDR2 YNFKEQ. This CDR3 is 16 amino acids long. V gave up 4 bases and J gave up 1 base; unmatched junction bases: 8. CDR3 DNA sequence: TGTGCCAGCAGCCCCCTACCGGCGGGGGGCACAGATACGCAGTATTTT. Translation gives CASSPLPAGGTDTQYF.

J is TRBJ2-7 and V is TRBV6-5, with a tentative D call TRBD1 (5 bases). V shed 0 bases and J shed 1 base, with 10 bases lying between them. The CDR3 contains 15 residues. Germline V lookup: CDR1 MNHEY, CDR2 SVGAGI. The CDR3, as DNA: TGTGCCAGCAGTTACTCGACAGCTCTTTCCTACGAGCAGTACTTC. Translation: CASSYSTALSYEQYF.

In this sample, this clone turned up once. The chain carries TRBV3-1 (or the pseudogene TRBV3-2) and TRBJ1-2; 11 nucleotides agree with TRBD1. CDR3 length: 17 amino acids. Germline CDR1 LGHDT, CDR2 YNNKEL (reference sequence). Germline trimming cut 1 base from V and 5 bases from J; bases unmatched to any gene: 9. CDR3 coding DNA: TGTGCCAGCAGCCAAGGGACAGGGGGCCACATCCTATATGGCTACACCTTC. This encodes CASSQGTGGHILYGYTF.

Only a few counts were recorded for this clone. The chain is built from TRBV6-6 and TRBJ1-6; 12 bases map to TRBD1. Unmatched junction bases numbered 12, after V lost 6 bases and J lost 9 bases. The CDR3 is made up of 17 amino acids. From germline, CDR1 is MNHNY and CDR2 SVGAGI (reference sequence). The CDR3 sequence is CASSRSGTGGRGSPLHF. The CDR3 coding sequence is TGTGCCAGCAGCCGAAGTGGGACAGGGGGCAGGGGTTCACCCCTCCACTTT.

The chain employs TRBV12-3 or TRBV12-4 and TRBJ2-7; TRBD1 might be the D (5 bases). The CDR3 covers 13 residues. Trimming took off 1 base at V and 2 bases at J, with 6 bases between the two ends. Written as DNA, the CDR3 is TGTGCCAGCAGTTTAGACAGGACCTACGAGCAGTACTTC. As protein: CASSLDRTYEQYF.

The gene calls are TRBV5-4 and TRBJ1-1; TRBD1 matches 7 bases. Trimming took 3 bases from V and 3 from J; bases not matched to a gene: 8. The CDR3 covers 15 residues. The germline gives CDR1 SGHNT, CDR2 YYREEE (reference sequence). In nucleotides, the CDR3 is TGTGCCAGCAGCTCGAAGGGGGCCGCGGACACTGAAGCTTTCTTT. Translating gives CASSSKGAADTEAFF.

The DNA for the CDR3 is TGTGCCAGCAGTGAATGGGGGACAGGTCGGAACACTGAAGCTTTCTTT. This gives the protein CASSEWGTGRNTEAFF. The V and J genes are TRBV2 and TRBJ1-1, with 8 bases fitting TRBD1. Germline CDR1 is SNHLY and CDR2 is FYNNEI. The V segment lost 2 bases and the J segment 1 base; nucleotides outside the gene matches: 6. The CDR3 is made up of 16 amino acids.

This clone was picked up many times. The V and J genes are TRBV5-5 and TRBJ2-7; D may be TRBD1 (6 bases). The CDR3 spans 14 residues. V dropped 1 base and J dropped 2 bases, with 10 bases sitting between them. Germline assignment: CDR1 SGHKS and CDR2 YYEKEE (reference sequence). In DNA form, the CDR3 reads TGTGCCAGCAGCTTGCGGGACACACCCTACGAGCAGTACTTC. This translates into CASSLRDTPYEQYF.

This chain joins TRBV6-5 and TRBJ1-4, with 7 bases aligning to TRBD1. Trimming took 7 bases from V and 7 from J; bases not matched to a gene: 12. The CDR3 has 15 amino acids. Germline CDR1 reads MNHEY; CDR2 reads SVGAGI. CDR3 protein: CASKLFQGVGEKLFF. The CDR3 DNA reads as TGTGCCAGCAAGCTATTTCAGGGGGTTGGTGAAAAACTGTTTTTT.

At least ten counts were recorded for this clone. V and J are TRBV28 and TRBJ2-3; TRBD1 agrees at 8 bases. Per the germline V gene, CDR1 is MDHEN and CDR2 is SYDVKM. J gave up 1 base and V 5 bases, and 5 bases lay outside the gene matches. The CDR3 sequence is 15 residues long. The CDR3 loop is CASSTTGDRTDTQYF. DNA of the CDR3: TGTGCCAGCAGTACGACAGGGGATCGCACAGATACGCAGTATTTT.

The chain uses TRBV5-4 and TRBJ1-1; D is uncertain. This CDR3 region has 13 residues. Germline V gene lookup returns CDR1 SGHNT and CDR2 YYREEE (reference sequence). The V end lost 5 bases, the J end lost 1 base, and 9 bases lay between the germline ends. The CDR3 loop is CASSYSQNTEAFF. The DNA of the CDR3 is TGTGCCAGCAGTTACAGCCAGAACACTGAAGCTTTCTTT.

This sequence joins TRBV27 and TRBJ1-6; no clear D. Trimming shortened V by 2 bases and J by 10 bases, and 9 bases separated the two germline ends. This CDR3 has 13 amino acids. CDR1 is MNHEY and CDR2 is SMNVEV in the germline V gene (reference sequence). The CDR3 protein is CASSLVVGSPLHF. For the CDR3, the DNA is TGTGCCAGCAGTTTAGTAGTCGGGTCACCCCTCCACTTT.

V usage is TRBV2 and J usage is TRBJ1-6; D remains ambiguous. Trimming cost V 3 bases and J 7 bases, with 4 bases left between them. The germline V gene has CDR1 SNHLY and CDR2 FYNNEI. CDR3 length: 12 residues. CDR3 sequence: CASSDPNSPLHF. CDR3 bases: TGTGCCAGCAGTGACCCGAATTCACCCCTCCACTTT.

The CDR3 sequence: CASSDGTSGANEQFF. CDR3 nucleotide sequence: TGTGCCAGCAGTGACGGGACTAGCGGGGCCAATGAGCAGTTCTTC. The chain combines TRBV6-4 with TRBJ2-1; 13 nucleotides line up with TRBD2. CDR1 MRHNA and CDR2 SNTAGT come from the germline V gene. CDR3 size: 15 residues. J lost 6 bases, V lost 2 bases, and 1 base had no gene match.

This chain links TRBV7-2 with TRBJ2-1; the match to TRBD2 covers 7 bases. Germline V CDR1 and CDR2: SGHTA, FQGNSA. The length of the CDR3 is 16 residues. Germline trimming cut 5 bases from V and 5 bases from J; bases unmatched to any gene: 12. Written as DNA, the CDR3 is TGTGCCAGCAGCCTCAAATGGGGGGGGTCCCACAATGAGCAGTTCTTC. It encodes CASSLKWGGSHNEQFF.

This chain links TRBV19 with TRBJ1-6, with 7 positions matching TRBD1. This CDR3 is 15 amino acids long. J was trimmed by 10 bases and V by 1 base; bases with no gene match: 7. From germline, CDR1 is LNHDA and CDR2 SQIVND (reference sequence). CDR3 loop: CASSIVQGDRSPLHF. The CDR3, as DNA: TGTGCCAGTAGTATAGTTCAGGGGGATCGATCACCCCTCCACTTT.

The table lists this clone with a few counts. V is TRBV7-3 and J is TRBJ2-4; possible D gene TRBD2, 6 bases. Germline loops: CDR1 SGHTA, CDR2 FQGTGA. V gave up 0 bases and J gave up 2 bases, with 20 bases separating them. This CDR3 is built from 19 residues. This CDR3 is CASSLTAFGGTPSKNIQYF. The CDR3 nucleotides are TGTGCCAGCAGCTTAACGGCCTTTGGGGGGACCCCGTCCAAAAACATTCAGTACTTC.

This clone turned up a few times. V and J are TRBV12-3 or TRBV12-4 and TRBJ1-1, with 10 bases matching TRBD1. V was clipped by 3 bases and J by 6 bases; unmatched bases: 1. This CDR3 spans 13 amino acids. CDR3 nucleotide sequence: TGTGCCAGCAGTTTGGGACAGGGGTCTGAAGCTTTCTTT. It specifies CASSLGQGSEAFF.